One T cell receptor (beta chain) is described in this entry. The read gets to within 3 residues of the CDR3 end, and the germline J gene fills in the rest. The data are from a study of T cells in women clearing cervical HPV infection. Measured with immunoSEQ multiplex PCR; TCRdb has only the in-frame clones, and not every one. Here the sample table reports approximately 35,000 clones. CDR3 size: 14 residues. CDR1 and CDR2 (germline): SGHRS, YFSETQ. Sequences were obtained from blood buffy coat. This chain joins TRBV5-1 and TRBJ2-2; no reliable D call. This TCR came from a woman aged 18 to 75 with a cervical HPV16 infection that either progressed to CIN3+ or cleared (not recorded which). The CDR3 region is CASSLWSANEKLFF. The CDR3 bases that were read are TGCGCCAGCAGCTTATGGAGCGCTAATGAAAAG.